This T cell receptor (beta chain) was captured by sequencing in a study of T cell responses to AZD1222 COVID-19 vaccine. General study results and limits: Mostly white British, mostly female donors; authors suggested clonal diversity may be underestimated. Spike as a whole was targeted by vaccine-associated CD4 TCRs, dominant at 160-218 and 743-854.

Here immunoSEQ multiplex PCR was the method, and the copy in TCRdb shows in-frame clones only, minus some. The sample contains 120,000 to 150,000 clones, approximately 85% of which appear only once. Concerning this clone: The target antigen is unknown.

Germline-derived CDR1 and CDR2 are MGHRA and YSYEKL. CDR3 length: 15 residues. V lost 2 bases and J lost 5; bases outside the gene matches: 8. The TCR originated in an adult who received the MenACWY meningococcal vaccine as a control. Source: peripheral blood, taken 28 days after the second dose of the MenACWY control vaccine. This sequence joins TRBV4-1 and TRBJ1-1, with 7 bases aligning to TRBD1. Here the CDR3 DNA reads TGCGCCAGCAGCCAACCCGTTTCAGGGGGGACTGAAGCTTTCTTT. It encodes CASSQPVSGGTEAFF.